This T cell receptor beta chain was sequenced in a study of blood T cell repertoires in COVID-19. About the research overall: Sites in the United States, Italy and Spain provided acute and convalescent COVID-19 samples.

In the original processing: Using reference gene primer amplification, nucleated cell counts were estimated. The assay was immunoSEQ multiplex PCR, and TCRdb's table has in-frame clones only and misses some. That table supplies the V and J calls and clone size; D and trimming were determined from the DNA. The sample holds roughly 200,000 clones, 79% seen once. This sequence originates from a woman in her thirties or forties with COVID-19, enrolled during active disease. Source material: peripheral blood.

CDR3 DNA sequence: TGTGCCACCAGTGATTACACCGGACAGGGACCAGATACGCAGTATTTT. Translating gives CATSDYTGQGPDTQYF. V is TRBV24-1 and J is TRBJ2-3, with 8 nucleotides matching TRBD1. V dropped 2 bases and J dropped 4; count of bases not matched to a gene: 7. The CDR3 loop spans 16 amino acids. Germline assignment: CDR1 KGHDR and CDR2 SFDVKD.